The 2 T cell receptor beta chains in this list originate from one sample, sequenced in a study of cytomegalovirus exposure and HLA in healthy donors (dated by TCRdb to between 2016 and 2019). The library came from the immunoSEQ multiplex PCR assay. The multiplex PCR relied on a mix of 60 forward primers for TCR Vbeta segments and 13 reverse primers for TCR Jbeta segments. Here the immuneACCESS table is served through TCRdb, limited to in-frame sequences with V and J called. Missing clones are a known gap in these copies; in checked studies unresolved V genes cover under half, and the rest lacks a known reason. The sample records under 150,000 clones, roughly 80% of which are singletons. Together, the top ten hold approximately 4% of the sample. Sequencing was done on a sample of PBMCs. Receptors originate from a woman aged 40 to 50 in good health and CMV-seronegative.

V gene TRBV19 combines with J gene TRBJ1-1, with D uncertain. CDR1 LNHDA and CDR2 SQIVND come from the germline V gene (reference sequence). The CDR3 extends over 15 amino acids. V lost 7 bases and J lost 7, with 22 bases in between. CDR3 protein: CASTPGVGQVGEAFF. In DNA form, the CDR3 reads TGTGCCAGTACCCCCGGGGTAGGCCAGGTCGGTGAAGCTTTCTTT.

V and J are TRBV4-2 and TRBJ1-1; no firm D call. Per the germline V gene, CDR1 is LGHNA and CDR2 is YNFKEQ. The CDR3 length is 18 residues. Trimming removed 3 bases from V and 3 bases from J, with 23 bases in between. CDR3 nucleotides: TGTGCCAGCAGCCATCCACCTTTCGGACGACCGAGGGACACTGAAGCTTTCTTT. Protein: CASSHPPFGRPRDTEAFF.